The text below deals with one T cell receptor beta chain. Its cognate antigen is unknown. Between the trimmed V and J ends, which lost 0 bases and 6 bases, there was a span of 11 bases. The CDR3 is 14 residues long. The germline V gene encodes CDR1 SEHNR and CDR2 FQNEAQ (reference sequence). In TCRdb, the RT-PCR reads were re-called with MiXCR into one record per CDR3 protein. The sample contains 800,000 or so distinct CDR3 sequences, over 20% of which appear only once. This record comes from a study of response to subunit inactivated influenza vaccine. Findings and limits, study-wide: Authors suggested each seasonal influenza vaccination recruits few new T cells.

The sequences come from PBMCs from blood, collected approximately 5 days after vaccination. This TCR came from a man between 50 and 59 years old who received an inactivated influenza vaccine. V gene TRBV7-9 combines with J gene TRBJ1-2, with D unclear. CDR3 amino acids: CASSLAGSDHGYTF. The CDR3 DNA is TGTGCCAGCAGCTTAGCGGGGTCCGACCATGGCTACACCTTC.